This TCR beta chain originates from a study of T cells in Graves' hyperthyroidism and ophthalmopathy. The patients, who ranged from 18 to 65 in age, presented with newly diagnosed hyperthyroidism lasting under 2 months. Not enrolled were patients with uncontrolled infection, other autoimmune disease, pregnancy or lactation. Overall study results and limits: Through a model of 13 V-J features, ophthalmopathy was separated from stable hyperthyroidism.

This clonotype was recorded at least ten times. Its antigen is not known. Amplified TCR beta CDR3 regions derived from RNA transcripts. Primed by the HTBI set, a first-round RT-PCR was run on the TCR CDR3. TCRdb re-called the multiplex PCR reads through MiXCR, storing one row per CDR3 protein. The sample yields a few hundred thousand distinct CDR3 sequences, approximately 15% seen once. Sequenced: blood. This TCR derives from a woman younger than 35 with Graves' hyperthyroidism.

The CDR3 loop reads CASSPRGRDTDTQYF. The DNA of the CDR3 is TGTGCCAGCAGCCCCAGGGGGCGGGACACAGATACGCAGTATTTT. The V call is TRBV3-1, the J call TRBJ2-3; 8 nucleotides align to TRBD1. Germline CDR1 and CDR2: LGHDT and YNNKEL (reference sequence). Unmatched junction bases numbered 5, after V lost 4 bases and J lost 2 bases. The CDR3 has 15 amino acids.